The 21 T cell receptor beta chains reported below all come from one sample, sequenced in a study of blood T cell repertoires in COVID-19. Using immunoSEQ multiplex PCR, the repertoire was profiled, and TCRdb retains in-frame clones only, with some absent. This table has some 130,000 clones, 84% appearing once. The sequencing sample was made of peripheral blood. The receptor source for this set is a man between 60 and 75 years old with acute or convalescent COVID-19.

This chain joins TRBV2 and TRBJ1-3; D ambiguous. Germline loops: CDR1 SNHLY, CDR2 FYNNEI. The CDR3 is 15 amino acids. The V and J ends lost 6 bases and 0 bases respectively, with 12 bases between them. The CDR3 sequence: CASRYDGSSGNTIYF. In DNA form, the CDR3 reads TGTGCCAGCAGATACGATGGGAGCTCTGGAAACACCATATATTTT.

The chain couples TRBV3-1 (or the pseudogene TRBV3-2) to TRBJ1-4, with unresolved D. This CDR3 region has 16 residues. CDR1 is LGHDT, CDR2 YNNKEL, per germline (reference sequence). V was shortened by 2 bases and J by 4 bases, with 14 bases between the two germline ends. CDR3 DNA: TGTGCCAGCAGCCAAAACTCGCCTCTTGGTAATGAAAAACTGTTTTTT. Its protein product is CASSQNSPLGNEKLFF.

The rearrangement joins TRBV5-6 to TRBJ2-7, with unresolved D. CDR1 SGHDT and CDR2 YYEEEE come from the germline V gene. This CDR3 has 12 amino acids. V was trimmed by 4 bases and J by 3 bases, leaving 8 bases between them. CDR3: CASSVNSYEQYF. The CDR3 coding sequence is TGTGCCAGCAGCGTTAACAGCTACGAGCAGTACTTC. The variable domain in full, completed from reference TRBV5-6 and TRBJ2-7, reads DAGVTQSPTHLIKTRGQQVTLRCSPKSGHDTVSWYQQALGQGPQFIFQYYEEEERQRGNFPDRFSGHQFPNYSSELNVNALLLGDSALYLCASSVNSYEQYFGPGTRLTVT.

This clone occurred once. This chain connects TRBV5-1 to TRBJ1-1; TRBD1 aligns across 12 bases. The J segment lost 6 bases and the V segment lost 3 bases, leaving 9 bases of the junction unmatched. This CDR3 is 16 amino acids long. Germline lookup yields CDR1 SGHRS and CDR2 YFSETQ. CDR3 DNA: TGCGCCAGCAGCTACCGGGACAGGGGGCGTTTTGCTGAAGCTTTCTTT. It yields the protein CASSYRDRGRFAEAFF.

The V gene is TRBV7-8, the J gene TRBJ2-1; tentatively, D is TRBD1 (6 bases). The CDR3 spans 15 residues. The germline V gene has CDR1 SGHVS and CDR2 FQNEAQ. The germline V and J ends were trimmed by 7 bases and 1 base, with 14 bases remaining between them. CDR3 region: CASNTGLVSYNEQFF. The CDR3 region has the DNA TGTGCCAGCAATACAGGGCTCGTATCCTACAATGAGCAGTTCTTC.

The V gene is TRBV27, the J gene TRBJ2-2, with D maybe TRBD1 (6 bases). Germline CDR1 and CDR2: MNHEY and SMNVEV (reference sequence). With 6 bases removed from V and 5 bases from J, the gap between germline ends came to 16 bases. The length of the CDR3 is 15 residues. The CDR3, as DNA: TGTGCCAGCAGCCGTACAGGGTTGGGGACCGGGGAGCTGTTTTTT. Protein: CASSRTGLGTGELFF.

This clone has more than one count but fewer than ten. The chain joins TRBV6-2 or TRBV6-3 to TRBJ2-2; 7 nucleotides agree with TRBD1. From germline, CDR1 is MNHEY and CDR2 SVGEGT. The CDR3 contains 15 residues. V shed 0 bases, J shed 6 bases, and the junction held 4 bases outside the gene matches. The CDR3 here is CASSYSFQGAGELFF. In DNA, the CDR3 is TGTGCCAGCAGTTACTCATTCCAGGGGGCCGGGGAGCTGTTTTTT.

This rearrangement joins TRBV5-4 to TRBJ2-6; D is undetermined. Germline CDR1 and CDR2: SGHNT and YYREEE (reference sequence). Trimming took 5 bases from V and 3 from J, leaving 6 bases between them. The CDR3 covers 13 residues. For the CDR3, the DNA is TGTGCCAGCAGGGTGAGTGGGGCCAACGTCCTGACTTTC. Protein product: CASRVSGANVLTF.

The chain carries TRBV11-2 and TRBJ2-5; D unresolved. Germline V lookup: CDR1 SGHAT, CDR2 FQNNGV. The CDR3 is 15 amino acids. The V end lost 5 bases, the J end lost 5 bases, and 18 bases lay between the germline ends. DNA for the CDR3: TGTGCCAGCAGCCCCCGCTCCCGGAGTCCGGAGACCCAGTACTTC. Translating gives CASSPRSRSPETQYF.

This chain connects TRBV5-4 to TRBJ2-3; D is possibly TRBD2 (5 bases). The CDR3 totals 15 residues. Per the germline V gene, CDR1 is SGHNT and CDR2 is YYREEE (reference sequence). The V end was cut by 5 bases, the J end by 0 bases, with 13 bases between. DNA of the CDR3: TGTGCCAGCAGTGACCCTGGGAGAAGCACAGATACGCAGTATTTT. This translates into CASSDPGRSTDTQYF.

V is TRBV9 and J is TRBJ2-7, with 12 nucleotides matching TRBD2. This CDR3 comprises 18 residues. Germline CDR1 reads SGDLS; CDR2 reads YYNGEE. J gave up 5 bases and V 2 bases, and 14 bases lay outside the gene matches. The CDR3 DNA reads TGTGCCAGCAGCGTCTCTGGACTAGCGGGAACCAAGAGGGACGAGCAGTACTTC. As protein: CASSVSGLAGTKRDEQYF.

This rearrangement joins TRBV18 to TRBJ2-1; 12 nucleotides align to TRBD2. From germline, CDR1 is KGHSH and CDR2 LQKENI. V lost 1 base, J lost 8 bases, and 9 bases stayed unmatched. CDR3 length: 17 residues. The CDR3 coding sequence is TGTGCCAGCTCACCACGCTCGACTAGCGGGAGTGGCGATGAGCAGTTCTTC. It codes for CASSPRSTSGSGDEQFF.

This chain links TRBV7-9 with TRBJ1-2, with 9 bases that match TRBD1. The CDR3 length is 15 residues. Germline V CDR1 and CDR2: SEHNR, FQNEAQ (reference sequence). V gave up 6 bases and J gave up 10 bases; unmatched junction bases: 15. In DNA form, the CDR3 reads TGTGCCAGCAGATTACTCCCGCGGGACAGGGAGGACTACACCTTC. Its protein is CASRLLPRDREDYTF.

The chain joins TRBV30 to TRBJ1-5; D perhaps matches TRBD1 (5 bases). Trimming pared 0 bases from V and 8 bases from J, leaving 11 bases between. The CDR3 runs 13 residues. CDR1 GTSNPN and CDR2 SVGIG come from the germline V gene (reference sequence). The CDR3 protein is CAWSVGGREPQHF. CDR3 DNA: TGTGCCTGGAGTGTCGGGGGGAGGGAGCCCCAGCATTTT.

The chain links TRBV5-1 to TRBJ2-7; 9 positions match TRBD1. J was trimmed by 4 bases and V by 0 bases; bases with no gene match: 5. CDR1 is SGHRS, CDR2 YFSETQ, per germline. CDR3 length: 15 amino acids. The CDR3 protein is CASSLVTGGGYEQYF. CDR3 DNA: TGCGCCAGCAGCTTGGTAACAGGGGGCGGATACGAGCAGTACTTC.

The rearrangement joins TRBV5-1 to TRBJ2-5; 14 positions agree with TRBD2. Looked up from germline, CDR1 is SGHRS and CDR2 is YFSETQ. V gave up 0 bases and J gave up 4 bases; unmatched junction bases: 5. This CDR3 spans 17 amino acids. CDR3 in DNA: TGCGCCAGCAGCTTGGCAGTGGGGACTAGCGGGGGAGAGACCCAGTACTTC. Its translation: CASSLAVGTSGGETQYF. The variable domain in full, with the rest retrieved from reference TRBV5-1 and TRBJ2-5, is KAGVTQTPRYLIKTRGQQVTLSCSPISGHRSVSWYQQTPGQGLQFLFEYFSETQRNKGNFPGRFSGRQFSNSRSEMNVSTLELGDSALYLCASSLAVGTSGGETQYFGPGTRLLVL.

There are a few counts of this clone. The chain carries TRBV6-5 and TRBJ2-3, with 7 bases matching TRBD1. V shed 7 bases and J 14 bases; nucleotides not matched to a gene: 6. This CDR3 spans 10 amino acids. Germline CDR1 reads MNHEY; CDR2 reads SVGAGI. CDR3 in amino acids: CASNLGTVYF. The CDR3 coding sequence is TGTGCCAGCAATCTGGGGACAGTGTATTTT.

The J gene is TRBJ1-2, the V gene TRBV24-1; no clear D. Trimming cost V 8 bases and J 4 bases, with 16 bases left between them. There are 14 residues in the CDR3. Germline CDR1 reads KGHDR; CDR2 reads SFDVKD. The DNA for the CDR3 is TGTGCCACCACCAATGGTAGGGAGGTCTATGGCTACACCTTC. It yields the protein CATTNGREVYGYTF.

CDR3 region: CASSERRAGGSEQYF. The CDR3 DNA reads as TGCGCCAGCAGTGAACGGCGGGCAGGGGGGAGCGAGCAGTACTTC. This sequence joins TRBV10-2 and TRBJ2-7; possibly TRBD1 for D (7 bases). Germline V gene data show CDR1 as WSHSY and CDR2 as SAAADI. This CDR3 region has 15 residues. V was pared by 3 bases and J by 6 bases, with 18 bases between.

The chain recombines TRBV28 with TRBJ2-4; D may be TRBD1 (7 bases). The V and J ends lost 3 bases and 0 bases respectively, with 30 bases between them. Germline CDR1 and CDR2: MDHEN and SYDVKM. CDR3 size: 22 residues. The CDR3 is CASSFSVLMRDRARLAKNIQYF. In DNA form, the CDR3 reads TGTGCCAGCAGTTTCTCGGTTCTGATGCGGGACAGAGCCCGATTAGCCAAAAACATTCAGTACTTC.

This clone appeared once. The gene calls are TRBV9 and TRBJ2-1, with 9 positions matching TRBD1. The CDR3 consists of 15 residues. The V gene end was trimmed by 3 bases and the J gene end by 7 bases; junction bases not matched to a gene: 8. Germline CDR1 is SGDLS and CDR2 is YYNGEE. CDR3 sequence: CASSATGGAWNEQFF. The CDR3 coding sequence is TGTGCCAGCAGCGCTACAGGGGGCGCGTGGAATGAGCAGTTCTTC.